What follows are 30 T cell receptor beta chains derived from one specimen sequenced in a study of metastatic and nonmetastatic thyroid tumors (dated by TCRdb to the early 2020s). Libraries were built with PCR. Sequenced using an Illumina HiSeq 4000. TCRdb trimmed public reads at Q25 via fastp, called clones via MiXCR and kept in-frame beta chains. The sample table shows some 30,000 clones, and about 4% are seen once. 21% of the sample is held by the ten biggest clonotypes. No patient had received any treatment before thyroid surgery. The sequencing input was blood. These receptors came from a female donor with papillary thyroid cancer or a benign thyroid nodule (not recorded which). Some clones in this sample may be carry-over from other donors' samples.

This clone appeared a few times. CDR3 coding DNA: TGTGCCAGCAGTTTAGACAGGGGGAGGTCTGAAGCTTTCTTT. Its protein product is CASSLDRGRSEAFF. The chain combines TRBV27 with TRBJ1-1; 9 nucleotides align to TRBD1. This CDR3 spans 14 amino acids. V gave up 2 bases and J gave up 6 bases; unmatched junction bases: 4. Germline V gene sequence: CDR1 MNHEY, CDR2 SMNVEV (reference sequence).

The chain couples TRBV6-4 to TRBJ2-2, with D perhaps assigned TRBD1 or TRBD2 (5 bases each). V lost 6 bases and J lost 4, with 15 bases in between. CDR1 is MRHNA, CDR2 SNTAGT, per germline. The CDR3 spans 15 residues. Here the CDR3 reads CASSPGDGGTGELFF. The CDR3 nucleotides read TGTGCCAGCAGCCCCGGAGATGGGGGCACCGGGGAGCTGTTTTTT.

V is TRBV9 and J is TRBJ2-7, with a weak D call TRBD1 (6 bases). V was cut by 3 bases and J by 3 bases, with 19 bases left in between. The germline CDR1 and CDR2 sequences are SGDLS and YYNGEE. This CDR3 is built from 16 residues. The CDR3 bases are TGTGCCAGCAGCGCAGTAGGGACATCTCTGGACTACGAGCAGTACTTC. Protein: CASSAVGTSLDYEQYF.

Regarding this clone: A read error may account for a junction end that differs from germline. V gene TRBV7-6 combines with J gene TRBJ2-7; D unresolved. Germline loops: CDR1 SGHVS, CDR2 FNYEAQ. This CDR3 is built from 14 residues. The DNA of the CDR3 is TGTGCCATCAGCGTAAAAGCTGGAGTCTACGAGCAGTACTTC. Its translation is CAISVKAGVYEQYF.

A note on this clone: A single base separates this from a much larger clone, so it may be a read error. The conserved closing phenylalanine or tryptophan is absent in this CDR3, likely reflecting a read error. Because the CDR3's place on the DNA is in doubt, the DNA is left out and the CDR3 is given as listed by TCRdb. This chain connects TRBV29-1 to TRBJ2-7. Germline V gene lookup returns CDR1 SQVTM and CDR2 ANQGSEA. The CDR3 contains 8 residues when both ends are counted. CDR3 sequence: CSVGNEVP.

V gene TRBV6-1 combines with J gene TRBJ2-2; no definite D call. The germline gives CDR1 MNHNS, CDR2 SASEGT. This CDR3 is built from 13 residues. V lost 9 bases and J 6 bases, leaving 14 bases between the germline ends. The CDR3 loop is CARAILAPGELFF. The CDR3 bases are TGTGCCAGAGCCATACTCGCACCCGGGGAGCTGTTTTTT.

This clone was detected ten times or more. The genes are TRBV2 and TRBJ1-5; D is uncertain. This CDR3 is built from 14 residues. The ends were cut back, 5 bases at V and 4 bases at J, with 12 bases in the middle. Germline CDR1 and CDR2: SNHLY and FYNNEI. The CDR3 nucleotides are TGTGCCAGCAGTCAAGGCGGCGGGAATCAGCCCCAGCATTTT. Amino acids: CASSQGGGNQPQHF.

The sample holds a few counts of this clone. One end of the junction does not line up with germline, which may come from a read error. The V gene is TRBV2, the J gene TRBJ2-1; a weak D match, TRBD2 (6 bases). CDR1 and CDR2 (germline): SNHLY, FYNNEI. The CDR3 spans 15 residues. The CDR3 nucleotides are TGTGCCATCAGTGAAATTTCTCCGGGTAGCGGATACTATTATTTC. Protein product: CAISEISPGSGYYYF.

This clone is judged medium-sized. The CDR3 here is CASSEQGYEQYF. The DNA of the CDR3 is TGTGCCAGCAGTGAGCAGGGCTACGAGCAGTACTTC. This chain connects TRBV2 to TRBJ2-7; a weak D match, TRBD1 (5 bases). Germline assignment: CDR1 SNHLY and CDR2 FYNNEI. V was clipped by 3 bases and J by 3 bases, with 6 bases between them. CDR3 length equals 12 residues.

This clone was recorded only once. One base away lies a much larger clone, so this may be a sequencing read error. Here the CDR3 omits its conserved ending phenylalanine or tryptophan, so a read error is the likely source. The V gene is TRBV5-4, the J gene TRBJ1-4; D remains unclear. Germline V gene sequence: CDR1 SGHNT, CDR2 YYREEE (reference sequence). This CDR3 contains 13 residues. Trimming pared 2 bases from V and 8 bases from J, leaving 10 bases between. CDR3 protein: CASSLRASEKLFL. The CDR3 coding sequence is TGTGCCAGCAGCTTACGGGCCTCCGAAAAACTGTTTCTT.

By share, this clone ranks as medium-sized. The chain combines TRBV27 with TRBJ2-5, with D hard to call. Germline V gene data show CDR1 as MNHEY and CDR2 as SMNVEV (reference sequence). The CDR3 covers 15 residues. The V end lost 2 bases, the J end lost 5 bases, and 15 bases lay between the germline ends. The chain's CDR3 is CASSLSYGFGETQYF. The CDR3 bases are TGTGCCAGCAGTTTAAGTTACGGTTTTGGGGAGACCCAGTACTTC.

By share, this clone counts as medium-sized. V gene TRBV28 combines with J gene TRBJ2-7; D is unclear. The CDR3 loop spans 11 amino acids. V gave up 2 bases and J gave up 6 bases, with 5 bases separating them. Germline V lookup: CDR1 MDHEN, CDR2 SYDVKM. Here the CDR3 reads CASSLGREQYF. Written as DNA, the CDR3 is TGTGCCAGCAGTTTAGGGCGCGAGCAGTACTTC.

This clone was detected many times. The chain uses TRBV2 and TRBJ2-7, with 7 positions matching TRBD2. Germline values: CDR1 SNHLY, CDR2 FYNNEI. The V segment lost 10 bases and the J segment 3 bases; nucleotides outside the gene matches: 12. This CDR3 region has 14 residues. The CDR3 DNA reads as TGTGCCATACTAGCCGGCGGGAGAAGCTACGAGCAGTACTTC. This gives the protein CAILAGGRSYEQYF.

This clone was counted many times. Here the CDR3 DNA reads TGTGCCAGCAGCTCGGGACAGGGTCAAGACGAGCAGTACTTC. Its translation: CASSSGQGQDEQYF. The rearrangement uses TRBV5-8 and TRBJ2-7; 9 nucleotides align to TRBD1. V lost 3 bases to trimming and J lost 5 bases; unmatched junction nucleotides: 6. The CDR3 runs 14 residues. From germline, CDR1 is SGHTS and CDR2 YDEGEE.

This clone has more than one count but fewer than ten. CDR3 region: CASTNLQGPYEQYF. DNA for the CDR3: TGTGCCAGCACCAACCTACAGGGACCCTACGAGCAGTACTTC. The gene calls are TRBV2 and TRBJ2-7; a possible D gene is TRBD1 (6 bases). The length of the CDR3 is 14 residues. CDR1 is SNHLY and CDR2 is FYNNEI in the germline V gene. The germline V and J ends were trimmed by 7 bases and 2 bases, with 15 bases remaining between them.

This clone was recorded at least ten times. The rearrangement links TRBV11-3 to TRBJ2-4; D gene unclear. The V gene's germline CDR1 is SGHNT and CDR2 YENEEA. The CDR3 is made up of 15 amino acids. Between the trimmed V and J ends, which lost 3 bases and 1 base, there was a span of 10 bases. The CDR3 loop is CASSFLGFAKNIQYF. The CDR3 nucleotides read TGTGCCAGCAGCTTCCTGGGTTTCGCCAAAAACATTCAGTACTTC.

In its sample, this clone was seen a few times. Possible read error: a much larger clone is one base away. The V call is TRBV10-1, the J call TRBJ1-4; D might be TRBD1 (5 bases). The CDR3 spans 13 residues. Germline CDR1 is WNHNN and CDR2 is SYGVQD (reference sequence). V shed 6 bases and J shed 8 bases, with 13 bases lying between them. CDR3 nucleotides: TGCGCCAGCAGCAGGGCCCCGGGGGAAAAACTGTTTTTT. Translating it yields CASSRAPGEKLFF.

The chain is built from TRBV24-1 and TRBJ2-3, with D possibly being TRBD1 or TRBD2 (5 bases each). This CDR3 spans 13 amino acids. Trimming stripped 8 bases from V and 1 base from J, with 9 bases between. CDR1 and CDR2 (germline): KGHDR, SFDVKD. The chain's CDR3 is CATTGDGTDTQYF. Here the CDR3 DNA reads TGTGCCACCACCGGGGACGGCACAGATACGCAGTATTTT.

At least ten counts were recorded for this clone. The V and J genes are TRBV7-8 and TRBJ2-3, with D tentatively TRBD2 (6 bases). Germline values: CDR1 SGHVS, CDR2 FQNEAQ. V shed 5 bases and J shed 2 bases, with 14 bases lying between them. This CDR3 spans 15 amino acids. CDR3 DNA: TGTGCCAGCAGCCCCTGGGGACTTTTCACAGATACGCAGTATTTT. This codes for CASSPWGLFTDTQYF.

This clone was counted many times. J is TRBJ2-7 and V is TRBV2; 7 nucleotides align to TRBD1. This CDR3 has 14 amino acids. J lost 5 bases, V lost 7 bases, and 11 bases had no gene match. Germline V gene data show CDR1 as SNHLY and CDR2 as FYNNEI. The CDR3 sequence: CASKGVYRGHEQYF. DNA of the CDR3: TGTGCCAGCAAGGGGGTGTACAGGGGTCACGAGCAGTACTTC.

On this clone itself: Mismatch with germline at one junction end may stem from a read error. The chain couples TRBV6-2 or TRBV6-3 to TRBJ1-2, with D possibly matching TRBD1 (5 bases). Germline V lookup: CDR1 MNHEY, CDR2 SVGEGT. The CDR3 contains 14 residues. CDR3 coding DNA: TGTGCCAGCAGTCGTCAGGGCGGCAACTATTGCTACACCTTC. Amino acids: CASSRQGGNYCYTF.

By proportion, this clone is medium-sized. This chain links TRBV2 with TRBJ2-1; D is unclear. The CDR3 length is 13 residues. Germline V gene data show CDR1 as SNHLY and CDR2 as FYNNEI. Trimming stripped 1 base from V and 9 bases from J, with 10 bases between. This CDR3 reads CASSEEALIEQFF. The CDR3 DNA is TGTGCCAGCAGTGAAGAGGCCCTAATTGAGCAGTTCTTC.

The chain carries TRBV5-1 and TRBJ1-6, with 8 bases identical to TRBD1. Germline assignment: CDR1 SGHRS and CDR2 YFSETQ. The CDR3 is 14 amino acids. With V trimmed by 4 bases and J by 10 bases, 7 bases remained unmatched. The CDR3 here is CASSETGGDSPLHF. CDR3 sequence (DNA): TGCGCCAGCAGCGAAACAGGGGGGGACTCACCCCTCCACTTT.

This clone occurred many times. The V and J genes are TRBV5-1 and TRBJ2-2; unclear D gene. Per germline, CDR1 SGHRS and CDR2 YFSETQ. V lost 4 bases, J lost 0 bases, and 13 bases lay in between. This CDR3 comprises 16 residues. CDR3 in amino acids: CASSQQGPPNTGELFF. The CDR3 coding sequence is TGCGCCAGCAGCCAACAAGGACCTCCGAACACCGGGGAGCTGTTTTTT.

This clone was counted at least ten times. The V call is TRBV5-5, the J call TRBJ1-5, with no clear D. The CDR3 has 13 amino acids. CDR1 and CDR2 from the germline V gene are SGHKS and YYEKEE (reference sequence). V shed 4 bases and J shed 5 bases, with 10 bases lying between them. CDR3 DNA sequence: TGTGCCAGCAGCCGAGGCCCTTATCAGCCCCAGCATTTT. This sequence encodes CASSRGPYQPQHF. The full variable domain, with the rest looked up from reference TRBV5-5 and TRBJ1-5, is DAGVTQSPTHLIKTRGQQVTLRCSPISGHKSVSWYQQVLGQGPQFIFQYYEKEERGRGNFPDRFSARQFPNYSSELNVNALLLGDSALYLCASSRGPYQPQHFGDGTRLSIL.

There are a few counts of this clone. CDR3 sequence reads: CASSYSVPTNTGELFF. The CDR3 nucleotides are TGTGCCAGCAGTTACTCGGTGCCGACGAACACCGGGGAGCTGTTTTTT. The chain links TRBV6-6 to TRBJ2-2; D remains ambiguous. V was cut by 0 bases and J by 0 bases, with 8 bases left in between. The CDR3 has 16 amino acids. CDR1 and CDR2 (germline): MNHNY, SVGAGI (reference sequence).

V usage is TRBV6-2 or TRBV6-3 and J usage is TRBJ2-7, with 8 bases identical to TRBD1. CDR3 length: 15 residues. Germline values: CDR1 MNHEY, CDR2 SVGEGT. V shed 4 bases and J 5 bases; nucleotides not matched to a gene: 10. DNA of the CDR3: TGTGCCAGCAGTTTCCAACTAGACAGGGGACACGAGCAGTACGTC. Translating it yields CASSFQLDRGHEQYV.

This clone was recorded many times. The CDR3 reads CASIGQSGFQETQYF. The CDR3 region has the DNA TGTGCCAGCATCGGGCAAAGTGGGTTCCAAGAGACCCAGTACTTC. The chain links TRBV6-1 to TRBJ2-5; no firm D call. The CDR3 loop spans 15 amino acids. The ends were cut back, 7 bases at V and 1 base at J, with 16 bases in the middle. CDR1 MNHNS and CDR2 SASEGT come from the germline V gene.

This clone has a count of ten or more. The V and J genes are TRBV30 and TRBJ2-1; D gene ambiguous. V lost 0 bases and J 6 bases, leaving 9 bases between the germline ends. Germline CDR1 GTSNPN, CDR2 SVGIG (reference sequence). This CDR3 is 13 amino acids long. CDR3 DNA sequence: TGTGCCTGGAGTGTACCACTCCTCAATGAGCAGTTCTTC. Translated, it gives CAWSVPLLNEQFF.

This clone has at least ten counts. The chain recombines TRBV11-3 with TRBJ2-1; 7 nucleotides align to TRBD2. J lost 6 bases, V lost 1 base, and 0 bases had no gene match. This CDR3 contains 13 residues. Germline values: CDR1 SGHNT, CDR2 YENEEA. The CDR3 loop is CASSLAGGNEQFF. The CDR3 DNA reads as TGTGCCAGCAGCTTAGCGGGGGGCAATGAGCAGTTCTTC. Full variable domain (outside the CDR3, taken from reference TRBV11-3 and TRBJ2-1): EAGVVQSPRYKIIEKKQPVAFWCNPISGHNTLYWYLQNLGQGPELLIRYENEEAVDDSQLPKDRFSAERLKGVDSTLKIQPAELGDSAVYLCASSLAGGNEQFFGPGTRLTVL.